This TCR beta chain was recovered during a study of molecular identifiers for immune sequencing clone quantification. At the level of the study: The replicates split RNA from roughly 20,000 or 100,000 naive CD8 cells five ways and sequenced four. Study-level points and caveats: Clones that exceeded 20 RNA copies held over 97% of effector molecules, yet under 1% in naive cells.

With regard to this clonotype: Antigen unknown.

Naive CD8 libraries used roughly 17,000 to 1,100,000 sorted cells and 10%, 30% or 50% RNA. The use of previously described methods and listed TCR primers produced the bulk TCR libraries. TCRdb passed the PCR reads through MiXCR, listing each CDR3 protein once. This table holds approximately 63,000 distinct CDR3 sequences, 15% to 20% found once. The sequencing input was naive CD8+ T cells from blood, with Jurkat cell RNA spiked in. As for subset: FACS-sorted CD8+CD4-CCR7+CD45RA+ naive T cells. The TCR was taken from a human donor in good health. Some libraries in this study had Jurkat cell RNA spiked in.

Here the CDR3 reads CSVDGAGPSYNEQFF. Written as DNA, the CDR3 is TGCAGCGTTGATGGAGCGGGGCCTTCCTACAATGAGCAGTTCTTC. V gene TRBV29-1 combines with J gene TRBJ2-1, with TRBD2 identical over 7 bases. The CDR3 has 15 residues. J gave up 1 base and V 3 bases, and 6 bases lay outside the gene matches. Per germline, CDR1 SQVTM and CDR2 ANQGSEA.